Listed here are 25 T cell receptor beta chains from one sample, sequenced in a study of cytomegalovirus exposure and HLA in healthy donors. With 60 Vbeta and 13 Jbeta primers, the PCR was carried out. The assay was immunoSEQ multiplex PCR, and TCRdb's table has in-frame clones only and misses some. The sample lists around 170,000 clones, under 80% occurring once. Sequenced sample: PBMCs. All receptors derive from a woman in her 30s in good health and CMV-seropositive.

The chain has TRBV12-5 and TRBJ2-1; TRBD1 might be the D (5 bases). V was clipped by 6 bases and J by 6 bases, with 9 bases between them. Germline lookup yields CDR1 LGHNT and CDR2 FRNRAP. The CDR3 runs to 12 residues. CDR3 loop: CASGLRGNEQFF. The CDR3 bases are TGTGCTAGTGGCCTTAGGGGCAATGAGCAGTTCTTC. Full variable domain (missing parts from reference TRBV12-5 and TRBJ2-1): DARVTQTPRHKVTEMGQEVTMRCQPILGHNTVFWYRQTMMQGLELLAYFRNRAPLDDSGMPKDRFSAEMPDATLATLKIQPSEPRDSAVYFCASGLRGNEQFFGPGTRLTVL.

The chain links TRBV7-2 to TRBJ2-1, with TRBD1 as a possible D gene (6 bases). V was cut by 5 bases and J by 3 bases, with 14 bases left in between. Germline V CDR1 and CDR2: SGHTA, FQGNSA. This CDR3 has 15 residues. CDR3 nucleotides: TGTGCCAGCAGCCCCGGACAGTTCCTCTACAATGAGCAGTTCTTC. This sequence encodes CASSPGQFLYNEQFF.

V is TRBV11-3 and J is TRBJ2-7, with 8 bases identical to TRBD1. The V gene's germline CDR1 is SGHNT and CDR2 YENEEA. This CDR3 comprises 16 residues. V shed 5 bases and J 1 base; nucleotides not matched to a gene: 10. CDR3 DNA: TGTGCCAGCAGCGGTAGACAGGGGAGGCTATCCTACGAGCAGTACTTC. As protein: CASSGRQGRLSYEQYF.

The chain combines TRBV11-3 with TRBJ2-7, with 10 nucleotides matching TRBD2. There are 16 residues in the CDR3. CDR1 and CDR2 (germline): SGHNT, YENEEA. The V segment lost 5 bases and the J segment 3 bases; nucleotides outside the gene matches: 10. The CDR3 DNA reads as TGTGCCAGCAGCCCCTTCGGGACTAGCGAATACTACGAGCAGTACTTC. It specifies CASSPFGTSEYYEQYF.

This clone was observed a few times. This rearrangement joins TRBV19 to TRBJ1-3, with D unclear. CDR3 length equals 16 residues. The V end was cut by 6 bases, the J end by 0 bases, with 15 bases between. The germline CDR1 and CDR2 sequences are LNHDA and SQIVND (reference sequence). The CDR3 DNA follows: TGTGCCAGTAGCCCAAGACTGCTTCCCTCTGGAAACACCATATATTTT. It codes for CASSPRLLPSGNTIYF.

V gene TRBV7-7 combines with J gene TRBJ2-3; D gene unclear. CDR1 is SSHAT and CDR2 is FNYEAQ in the germline V gene (reference sequence). This CDR3 region has 14 residues. Trimming cost V 5 bases and J 6 bases, with 15 bases left between them. The CDR3 DNA reads as TGTGCCAGCAGCACCCTAGACCCGAGGGATACGCAGTATTTT. It translates to CASSTLDPRDTQYF.

The chain joins TRBV27 to TRBJ1-2; D is possibly TRBD1 (6 bases). The CDR3 is 15 amino acids. V was trimmed by 4 bases and J by 4 bases, leaving 16 bases between them. The V gene's germline CDR1 is MNHEY and CDR2 SMNVEV (reference sequence). CDR3 nucleotide sequence: TGTGCCAGCAGTTCCAACAGGGATGGCAGCTATGGCTACACCTTC. As protein: CASSSNRDGSYGYTF.

The genes are TRBV9 and TRBJ2-1; TRBD2 aligns across 11 bases. Trimming cost V 0 bases and J 7 bases; bases outside gene matches: 6. From germline, CDR1 is SGDLS and CDR2 YYNGEE. The CDR3 sequence is 16 residues long. The CDR3 nucleotides are TGTGCCAGCAGCGTAGGTTTCACTAGCGGGGGAAATGAGCAGTTCTTC. It yields the protein CASSVGFTSGGNEQFF.

This sequence joins TRBV11-2 and TRBJ1-3, with 10 bases matching TRBD1. Germline lookup yields CDR1 SGHAT and CDR2 FQNNGV. There are 15 residues in the CDR3. V was pared by 6 bases and J by 7 bases, with 9 bases of the junction left unmatched. The CDR3 bases are TGTGCCAGCAGAAAAGAGACAGGGGGCGGGAACACCATATATTTT. Amino acids: CASRKETGGGNTIYF.

The V gene is TRBV11-3, the J gene TRBJ2-1, with 12 bases matching TRBD2. The CDR3 is 17 amino acids. From germline, CDR1 is SGHNT and CDR2 YENEEA. The J segment lost 6 bases and the V segment lost 4 bases, leaving 10 bases of the junction unmatched. The CDR3: CASSSRSSGGAFNEQFF. Here the CDR3 DNA reads TGTGCCAGCAGCTCCCGTTCTAGCGGGGGGGCTTTCAATGAGCAGTTCTTC.

This chain joins TRBV7-9 and TRBJ2-1, with D possibly being TRBD1 (5 bases). V lost 3 bases to trimming and J lost 2 bases, with 8 bases between them. This CDR3 is built from 14 residues. The germline V gene encodes CDR1 SEHNR and CDR2 FQNEAQ (reference sequence). The CDR3 DNA reads TGTGCCAGCAGCTTTCAGGGTGCCTACAATGAGCAGTTCTTC. This codes for CASSFQGAYNEQFF.

This chain links TRBV6-5 with TRBJ2-7; a weak D match, TRBD1 (5 bases). Trimming took off 2 bases at V and 4 bases at J, with 12 bases between the two ends. The V gene's germline CDR1 is MNHEY and CDR2 SVGAGI. The CDR3 contains 14 residues. CDR3 region: CASSYGAERYEQYF. The CDR3 nucleotides read TGTGCCAGCAGTTACGGGGCAGAGAGATACGAGCAGTACTTC.

J is TRBJ2-7 and V is TRBV7-2; TRBD1 matches 10 bases. The CDR3 extends over 14 amino acids. Per germline, CDR1 SGHTA and CDR2 FQGNSA. V lost 1 base to trimming and J lost 6 bases; unmatched junction nucleotides: 3. CDR3 nucleotide sequence: TGTGCCAGCAGCTTAGAGGGGACAGGGGTCGAGCAGTACTTC. It codes for CASSLEGTGVEQYF.

This clone has only a few counts. J is TRBJ2-5 and V is TRBV28, with 7 positions matching TRBD1. The V segment lost 6 bases and the J segment 1 base; nucleotides outside the gene matches: 14. This CDR3 has 17 amino acids. Germline values: CDR1 MDHEN, CDR2 SYDVKM. The DNA of the CDR3 is TGTGCCAGCAGCTCAGACCGACAGGGCTTTCTCCAAGAGACCCAGTACTTC. Protein sequence: CASSSDRQGFLQETQYF.

This clone was found a few times. The V gene is TRBV7-9, the J gene TRBJ2-2; the D gene is possibly TRBD1 (6 bases). V was pared by 4 bases and J by 4 bases, with 10 bases between. CDR1 SEHNR and CDR2 FQNEAQ come from the germline V gene (reference sequence). CDR3 size: 14 residues. The CDR3 region has the DNA TGTGCCAGCAGCTCCAGACAGGCCACCGGGGAGCTGTTTTTT. It yields the protein CASSSRQATGELFF.

The chain employs TRBV28 and TRBJ2-7; D is perhaps TRBD1 (6 bases). V lost 6 bases and J lost 5, with 14 bases in between. The CDR3 totals 13 residues. The germline V gene encodes CDR1 MDHEN and CDR2 SYDVKM. The CDR3 protein is CASSPQGRHEQYF. For the CDR3, the DNA is TGTGCCAGCAGCCCCCAGGGGCGACACGAGCAGTACTTC.

The gene calls are TRBV7-3 and TRBJ2-3, with 9 positions matching TRBD2. Trimming at V came to 4 bases and at J to 4 bases, leaving 15 bases not matched to a gene. Germline CDR1 and CDR2: SGHTA and FQGTGA. The CDR3 consists of 18 residues. CDR3 bases: TGTGCCAGCAGCTCCGTCGTGAGCGGGGGGAGAGGCGCAGATACGCAGTATTTT. This sequence encodes CASSSVVSGGRGADTQYF.

A note on this clone: The junction shows a germline mismatch at one end, possibly a read error. V is TRBV4-3 and J is TRBJ2-1; TRBD2 might be the D (6 bases). The CDR3 is made up of 16 amino acids. CDR1 and CDR2 from the germline V gene are LGHNA and YSLEER. CDR3 coding DNA: TGCGCCAGCAGCCTCCCCCAAGCGGGCTCCTTCAATGAGCAGTTCTTC. Its protein product is CASSLPQAGSFNEQFF.

The DNA for the CDR3 is TGTGCCAGCACCTCTCGACAGCTTAATGAAAAACTGTTTTTT. This gives the protein CASTSRQLNEKLFF. The gene calls are TRBV28 and TRBJ1-4; D perhaps matches TRBD1 (5 bases). The CDR3 contains 14 residues. Germline lookup yields CDR1 MDHEN and CDR2 SYDVKM. Trimming took 7 bases from V and 4 from J, leaving 13 bases between them.

This clone was observed a few times. The rearrangement links TRBV27 to TRBJ1-5; TRBD1 matches 8 bases. Trimming took 0 bases from V and 7 from J; bases not matched to a gene: 8. Germline CDR1 reads MNHEY; CDR2 reads SMNVEV (reference sequence). The CDR3 length is 16 residues. CDR3 region: CASSLSLDREKQPQHF. CDR3 in DNA: TGTGCCAGCAGTTTATCCTTGGACAGGGAAAAACAGCCCCAGCATTTT.

The chain carries TRBV28 and TRBJ1-4; tentative D call: TRBD1 (5 bases). This CDR3 contains 14 residues. Trimming left V 7 bases short and J 8 bases short, with 17 bases between. Per the germline V gene, CDR1 is MDHEN and CDR2 is SYDVKM. As DNA, the CDR3 is TGTGCCAGCATCAGGGACTACGAAGGGGAAAAACTGTTTTTT. As protein: CASIRDYEGEKLFF.

The chain is built from TRBV11-3 and TRBJ2-7; the match to TRBD2 covers 8 bases. Germline CDR1 and CDR2: SGHNT and YENEEA. The CDR3 length is 14 residues. J was trimmed by 3 bases and V by 5 bases; bases with no gene match: 6. CDR3 sequence: CASSPGGAVYEQYF. CDR3 coding DNA: TGTGCCAGCAGCCCCGGGGGGGCGGTCTACGAGCAGTACTTC.

By share, this clone counts as medium-sized. The chain is built from TRBV7-6 and TRBJ2-2; TRBD2 agrees at 11 bases. With 5 bases clipped from V and 1 base from J, the junction kept 3 bases outside the gene matches. Looked up from germline, CDR1 is SGHVS and CDR2 is FNYEAQ. This CDR3 spans 16 amino acids. The CDR3 reads CASSPTSGGNTGELFF. In nucleotides, the CDR3 is TGTGCCAGCAGCCCTACTAGCGGGGGGAACACCGGGGAGCTGTTTTTT.

This clone has just a few counts. This chain joins TRBV19 and TRBJ2-1; 8 nucleotides align to TRBD1. This CDR3 has 14 residues. From germline, CDR1 is LNHDA and CDR2 SQIVND (reference sequence). With 6 bases clipped from V and 10 bases from J, the junction kept 11 bases outside the gene matches. The CDR3 spells CASSRRDRSREQFF. The CDR3 nucleotides read TGTGCCAGTAGCCGCCGGGACAGGAGTCGCGAGCAGTTCTTC.

The chain links TRBV7-8 to TRBJ2-3; D perhaps matches TRBD2 (6 bases). The V and J ends lost 3 bases and 4 bases respectively, with 20 bases between them. Germline V CDR1 and CDR2: SGHVS, FQNEAQ. The CDR3 runs to 17 residues. The CDR3 nucleotides read TGTGCCAGCAGCTTCAGGTACAAGGGGAGGATCGCAGATACGCAGTATTTT. The encoded protein is CASSFRYKGRIADTQYF.